This T cell receptor beta chain was captured in a study of control samples from healthy donors and cancer patients. The ends lost 6 bases at V and 3 bases at J; junction bases unmatched: 15. CDR3 length equals 18 residues. Germline V gene data show CDR1 as MNHEY and CDR2 as SMNVEV (reference sequence). Generated by immunoSEQ multiplex PCR, the TCRdb table keeps only in-frame clones and is missing some. The table shows about 150,000 clones, with over 90% occurring only once. The specimen was PBMCs. The TCR originated in a man aged 55 to 70 with colorectal cancer. The rearrangement links TRBV27 to TRBJ1-4; 8 nucleotides align to TRBD1. Here the CDR3 reads CASSRFSTGGIPNEKLFF. CDR3 nucleotide sequence: TGTGCCAGCAGCCGTTTCTCCACAGGGGGAATACCTAATGAAAAACTGTTTTTT.